This entry lists 27 T cell receptor beta chains sequenced from one sample in a study of radiotherapy plus CTLA-4 blockade in lung cancer. Clones were read by immunoSEQ multiplex PCR, and TCRdb kept only the in-frame ones, dropping some. The table has 45,000 to 75,000 clones, 77% seen once. Here the sequenced sample was peripheral blood, taken from a patient treated with radiotherapy plus ipilimumab. Receptors were obtained from a human donor with non-small cell lung cancer who had a partial response to radiotherapy plus ipilimumab.

This clone was seen only a few times. Other DNA sequences within the sample encode an identical CDR3. The chain is built from TRBV5-4 and TRBJ2-1, with D possibly matching TRBD1 (5 bases). The length of the CDR3 is 13 residues. Germline loops: CDR1 SGHNT, CDR2 YYREEE (reference sequence). Trimming cost V 2 bases and J 6 bases, with 9 bases left between them. The CDR3 spells CASSFQGGNEQFF. CDR3 DNA: TGTGCCAGCAGCTTCCAGGGTGGCAATGAGCAGTTCTTC.

The genes are TRBV7-2 and TRBJ2-7, with D perhaps TRBD1 (5 bases). The germline V and J ends were trimmed by 5 bases and 6 bases, with 11 bases remaining between them. The CDR3 has 12 amino acids. The germline gives CDR1 SGHTA, CDR2 FQGNSA. CDR3 nucleotide sequence: TGTGCCAGCAGCCCACCAAGGGGCGAGCAGTACTTC. The encoded protein is CASSPPRGEQYF.

This clone was observed a handful of times. The rearrangement joins TRBV19 to TRBJ2-3; 7 positions match TRBD2. Trimming cost V 1 base and J 3 bases; bases outside gene matches: 1. The germline V gene encodes CDR1 LNHDA and CDR2 SQIVND (reference sequence). The CDR3 totals 14 residues. For the CDR3, the DNA is TGTGCCAGTAGTATAGCGGGGGGAACAGATACGCAGTATTTT. It is translated as CASSIAGGTDTQYF.

The chain couples TRBV30 to TRBJ1-5; the D gene is possibly TRBD1 (5 bases). V lost 1 base to trimming and J lost 1 base, with 14 bases between them. The CDR3 is 16 residues long. The germline CDR1 and CDR2 sequences are GTSNPN and SVGIG (reference sequence). CDR3 DNA: TGTGCCTGGAGTGGGGGCGGGGCGCAGAGCAATCAGCCCCAGCATTTT. It encodes CAWSGGGAQSNQPQHF.

This clone is categorized as medium-sized. The chain carries TRBV6-1 and TRBJ2-7; possibly TRBD2 for D (7 bases). V was trimmed by 2 bases and J by 3 bases, leaving 11 bases between them. In germline, CDR1 is MNHNS, CDR2 SASEGT. The CDR3 loop spans 14 amino acids. The CDR3: CASSEWGGYYEQYF. The CDR3 nucleotides read TGTGCCAGCAGTGAATGGGGGGGCTACTACGAGCAGTACTTC.

The rearrangement links TRBV4-3 to TRBJ2-1, with 7 bases matching TRBD2. V trimming: 4 bases; J trimming: 4 bases; junction bases outside the gene matches: 13. The CDR3 consists of 17 residues. From germline, CDR1 is LGHNA and CDR2 YSLEER. The CDR3 DNA sequence: TGCGCCAGCAGCCCGGTGGAATACGGAGCGGGGTACAATGAGCAGTTCTTC. Amino acid sequence: CASSPVEYGAGYNEQFF.

This clone has a handful of counts. The CDR3 loop reads CASSRTGLKAGELFF. In DNA, the CDR3 is TGTGCCAGCAGCAGGACAGGGCTTAAGGCCGGGGAGCTGTTTTTT. The chain uses TRBV6-5 and TRBJ2-2, with 8 bases fitting TRBD1. J gave up 6 bases and V 6 bases, and 9 bases lay outside the gene matches. This CDR3 is 15 amino acids long. Germline V gives CDR1 MNHEY, CDR2 SVGAGI.

In its sample, this clone was seen a few times. The J gene is TRBJ1-3, the V gene TRBV7-8; no clear D. V was trimmed by 5 bases and J by 3 bases, leaving 8 bases between them. CDR1 is SGHVS and CDR2 is FQNEAQ in the germline V gene. This CDR3 is built from 13 residues. Here the CDR3 reads CASSIDGGNTIYF. The CDR3 bases are TGTGCCAGCAGCATAGACGGTGGAAACACCATATATTTT.

The chain joins TRBV6-5 to TRBJ1-5, with D tentatively TRBD1 (6 bases). V lost 4 bases and J lost 4, with 14 bases in between. The CDR3 has 15 amino acids. Looked up from germline, CDR1 is MNHEY and CDR2 is SVGAGI. CDR3 protein: CASSSVQGWNQPQHF. As DNA, the CDR3 is TGTGCCAGCAGTTCCGTACAGGGCTGGAATCAGCCCCAGCATTTT.

V is TRBV6-1 and J is TRBJ2-7, with TRBD1 as a possible D gene (6 bases). The germline CDR1 and CDR2 sequences are MNHNS and SASEGT. The CDR3 contains 13 residues. V lost 5 bases, J lost 0 bases, and 8 bases lay in between. As DNA, the CDR3 is TGTGCCAGCAGTACAGGGAGCTCCTACGAGCAGTACTTC. This sequence encodes CASSTGSSYEQYF.

This clone showed up just a few times. The J gene is TRBJ1-1, the V gene TRBV7-6; no firm D call. The length of the CDR3 is 12 residues. Germline V gene lookup returns CDR1 SGHVS and CDR2 FNYEAQ. The V end lost 5 bases, the J end lost 6 bases, and 10 bases lay between the germline ends. The CDR3 loop is CASSPSHSEAFF. CDR3 nucleotide sequence: TGTGCCAGCAGCCCCTCCCACTCTGAAGCTTTCTTT.

V and J are TRBV5-1 and TRBJ2-5; D is possibly TRBD2 (7 bases). The CDR3 spans 16 residues. The V and J ends lost 0 bases and 5 bases respectively, with 17 bases between them. Germline V lookup: CDR1 SGHRS, CDR2 YFSETQ. CDR3 in amino acids: CASSLAGVGGGETQYF. The CDR3, as DNA: TGCGCCAGCAGCTTGGCGGGCGTGGGGGGGGGCGAGACCCAGTACTTC.

V gene TRBV5-1 combines with J gene TRBJ1-6; TRBD1 matches at 8 bases. Germline trimming cut 1 base from V and 10 bases from J; bases unmatched to any gene: 4. The V gene's germline CDR1 is SGHRS and CDR2 YFSETQ. The CDR3 sequence is 14 residues long. Here the CDR3 DNA reads TGCGCCAGCAGCTTGTCGACAGGGGAATCACCCCTCCACTTT. It yields the protein CASSLSTGESPLHF.

The chain links TRBV5-1 to TRBJ2-7; 8 bases match TRBD1. V shed 1 base and J 6 bases; nucleotides not matched to a gene: 6. CDR3 size: 14 residues. Germline CDR1 SGHRS, CDR2 YFSETQ. The CDR3, as DNA: TGCGCCAGCAGCTTGAGACAGGGGACGGGCGAGCAGTACTTC. This sequence encodes CASSLRQGTGEQYF. The full variable domain, with the rest looked up from reference TRBV5-1 and TRBJ2-7, is KAGVTQTPRYLIKTRGQQVTLSCSPISGHRSVSWYQQTPGQGLQFLFEYFSETQRNKGNFPGRFSGRQFSNSRSEMNVSTLELGDSALYLCASSLRQGTGEQYFGPGTRLTVT.

This rearrangement joins TRBV9 to TRBJ1-4, with 7 bases fitting TRBD1. CDR1 and CDR2 from the germline V gene are SGDLS and YYNGEE. The V and J ends lost 3 bases and 1 base, in that order; junction bases with no gene match: 3. The CDR3 contains 15 residues. CDR3 sequence: CASSATGVTNEKLFF. The CDR3 DNA is TGTGCCAGCAGCGCCACAGGGGTAACTAATGAAAAACTGTTTTTT.

This clone has a single count. J is TRBJ2-1 and V is TRBV10-3, with D possibly being TRBD1 (6 bases). The CDR3 contains 15 residues. Germline-derived CDR1 and CDR2 are ENHRY and SYGVKD. V was cut by 4 bases and J by 5 bases, with 15 bases left in between. CDR3 coding DNA: TGTGCCATCAGTGGGGGCGGACAGACCGACAATGAGCAGTTCTTC. Amino acid sequence: CAISGGGQTDNEQFF.

The chain recombines TRBV27 with TRBJ2-7, with TRBD2 as a possible D gene (6 bases). The CDR3 is made up of 15 amino acids. The V end lost 2 bases, the J end lost 5 bases, and 16 bases lay between the germline ends. The germline gives CDR1 MNHEY, CDR2 SMNVEV (reference sequence). This chain's CDR3 is CASSLLRGPGDEQYF. Here the CDR3 DNA reads TGTGCCAGCAGTTTACTGCGGGGACCGGGCGACGAGCAGTACTTC.

The rearrangement uses TRBV6-5 and TRBJ2-3; 11 bases are a match to TRBD2. This CDR3 has 15 amino acids. Trimming at V came to 7 bases and at J to 2 bases, leaving 5 bases not matched to a gene. The germline CDR1 and CDR2 sequences are MNHEY and SVGAGI. The CDR3 here is CASKLAGAPTDTQYF. CDR3 bases: TGTGCCAGCAAACTAGCGGGGGCCCCCACAGATACGCAGTATTTT.

This chain joins TRBV11-2 and TRBJ2-5; 12 nucleotides line up with TRBD2. J gave up 2 bases and V 6 bases, and 7 bases lay outside the gene matches. The CDR3 runs 16 residues. Germline values: CDR1 SGHAT, CDR2 FQNNGV. The CDR3 region is CASSHWTSGVQETQYF. In nucleotides, the CDR3 is TGTGCCAGCAGTCATTGGACTAGCGGGGTTCAAGAGACCCAGTACTTC.

The J gene is TRBJ1-4, the V gene TRBV4-3; 10 nucleotides match TRBD1. J gave up 7 bases and V 0 bases, and 2 bases lay outside the gene matches. The CDR3 is 15 amino acids. CDR1 LGHNA and CDR2 YSLEER come from the germline V gene. The CDR3 nucleotides read TGCGCCAGCAGCCAAGATGGGGACAGGGGTGAAAAACTGTTTTTT. Protein product: CASSQDGDRGEKLFF.

This clone was seen a single time. The chain joins TRBV7-9 to TRBJ2-7; a weak D match, TRBD1 (6 bases). This CDR3 comprises 14 residues. Germline lookup yields CDR1 SEHNR and CDR2 FQNEAQ (reference sequence). The V and J ends lost 5 bases and 5 bases respectively, with 16 bases between them. The CDR3 loop is CASSPGARMDEQYF. DNA of the CDR3: TGTGCCAGCAGCCCAGGGGCGCGAATGGACGAGCAGTACTTC.

The J gene is TRBJ2-5, the V gene TRBV7-6, with TRBD2 matching over 12 bases. Germline CDR1 and CDR2: SGHVS and FNYEAQ. The CDR3 is 16 residues long. The V and J ends lost 4 bases and 4 bases, in that order; junction bases with no gene match: 7. CDR3 residues: CASSSLAGGLIETQYF. DNA of the CDR3: TGTGCCAGCAGCTCACTAGCGGGGGGCCTAATAGAGACCCAGTACTTC.

The sample holds one count of this clone. The chain joins TRBV10-1 to TRBJ1-5; 11 bases map to TRBD1. This CDR3 region has 16 residues. Per the germline V gene, CDR1 is WNHNN and CDR2 is SYGVQD (reference sequence). V lost 2 bases to trimming and J lost 3 bases; unmatched junction nucleotides: 3. CDR3 in amino acids: CASSERGQGDNQPQHF. In DNA form, the CDR3 reads TGCGCCAGCAGTGAGAGGGGACAGGGGGACAATCAGCCCCAGCATTTT.

This rearrangement joins TRBV10-3 to TRBJ2-7; possibly TRBD1 for D (6 bases). The germline V and J ends were trimmed by 10 bases and 2 bases, with 15 bases remaining between them. CDR3 length: 13 amino acids. Germline V gene lookup returns CDR1 ENHRY and CDR2 SYGVKD. The CDR3 DNA sequence: TGTGCCACCCTTTCGACAGGCCCCTACGAGCAGTACTTC. This translates into CATLSTGPYEQYF.

The gene calls are TRBV7-6 and TRBJ2-1, with D possibly matching TRBD1 (6 bases). CDR1 SGHVS and CDR2 FNYEAQ come from the germline V gene. Trimming stripped 4 bases from V and 1 base from J, with 23 bases between. This CDR3 comprises 19 residues. The CDR3 is CASSSQGQSKGKSYNEQFF. The CDR3 DNA sequence: TGTGCCAGCAGCTCTCAGGGACAATCGAAGGGGAAATCCTACAATGAGCAGTTCTTC. Complete variable domain (other parts from reference TRBV7-6 and TRBJ2-1): GAGVSQSPRYKVTKRGQDVALRCDPISGHVSLYWYRQALGQGPEFLTYFNYEAQQDKSGLPNDRFSAERPEGSISTLTIQRTEQRDSAMYRCASSSQGQSKGKSYNEQFFGPGTRLTVL.

The genes are TRBV6-5 and TRBJ2-7; TRBD1 is a possible D gene (6 bases). CDR1 and CDR2 (germline): MNHEY, SVGAGI. Trimming removed 2 bases from V and 3 bases from J, with 8 bases in between. The CDR3 sequence is 13 residues long. The CDR3 is CASSYGQLYEQYF. In DNA form, the CDR3 reads TGTGCCAGCAGTTACGGACAGCTCTACGAGCAGTACTTC.

The chain links TRBV27 to TRBJ2-7; 7 nucleotides line up with TRBD1. This CDR3 contains 14 residues. Germline CDR1 is MNHEY and CDR2 is SMNVEV (reference sequence). J lost 2 bases, V lost 4 bases, and 5 bases had no gene match. CDR3 sequence: CASSSHQGAYEQYF. The CDR3 DNA sequence: TGTGCCAGCAGTTCCCACCAGGGGGCCTACGAGCAGTACTTC.